The 20 T cell receptor beta chains below come from one sample, sequenced in a study of blood T cell repertoires in COVID-19. Libraries were prepared by immunoSEQ multiplex PCR; TCRdb keeps only in-frame clonotypes and omits some of them. The table records some 100,000 clones, about 90% of them present only once. Material for sequencing was peripheral blood. The receptors come from a man between 50 and 59 years old with acute or convalescent COVID-19.

The rearrangement uses TRBV5-5 and TRBJ2-7; D possibly corresponds to TRBD2 (5 bases). Germline CDR1 reads SGHKS; CDR2 reads YYEKEE (reference sequence). The CDR3 covers 14 residues. V was cut by 0 bases and J by 4 bases, with 11 bases left in between. CDR3: CASSLATGLYEQYF. CDR3 DNA sequence: TGTGCCAGCAGCTTGGCTACGGGGTTGTACGAGCAGTACTTC.

Notes on this clone: A read error may produce the germline difference seen at one junction end. This rearrangement joins TRBV19 to TRBJ2-1, with D maybe TRBD1 (7 bases). Germline-derived CDR1 and CDR2 are LNHDA and SQIVND (reference sequence). The CDR3 totals 15 residues. This CDR3 is CASNNRQGGYNKQFF. Here the CDR3 DNA reads TGTGCCAGTAATAATAGGCAGGGGGGCTACAATAAGCAGTTCTTC. The whole variable domain, filled in from reference TRBV19 and TRBJ2-1, reads DGGITQSPKYLFRKEGQNVTLSCEQNLNHDAMYWYRQDPGQGLRLIYYSQIVNDFQKGDIAEGYSVSREKKESFPLTVTSAQKNPTAFYLCASNNRQGGYNKQFFGPGTRLTVL.

V is TRBV10-1 and J is TRBJ2-2; TRBD2 matches at 8 bases. Germline CDR1 is WNHNN and CDR2 is SYGVQD (reference sequence). CDR3 length equals 17 residues. Trimming removed 8 bases from V and 5 bases from J; junction bases left unmatched: 16. The chain's CDR3 is CASRGGLYSRTTGELFF. The CDR3, as DNA: TGCGCCAGCCGGGGGGGGCTGTATAGTAGAACGACCGGGGAGCTGTTTTTT.

The V and J genes are TRBV4-1 and TRBJ2-5; D remains unclear. Trimming pared 1 base from V and 5 bases from J, leaving 14 bases between. The CDR3 sequence is 15 residues long. Germline V gene sequence: CDR1 MGHRA, CDR2 YSYEKL. The CDR3 is CASSQGNSRLETQYF. CDR3 nucleotides: TGCGCCAGCAGCCAAGGAAATAGCCGTTTGGAGACCCAGTACTTC.

The rearrangement uses TRBV6-2 or TRBV6-3 and TRBJ1-2, with 8 bases identical to TRBD1. The V and J ends lost 0 bases and 7 bases, in that order; junction bases with no gene match: 16. Germline assignment: CDR1 MNHEY and CDR2 SVGEGT. The CDR3 totals 18 residues. CDR3 bases: TGTGCCAGCAGTTACTCCCCGGGACAGGTACCACCGTTAGTTGGCTACACCTTC. It is translated as CASSYSPGQVPPLVGYTF.

The CDR3 DNA reads TGTGCCAGCAGTCAACAGGGAACTGGAAACACCATATATTTT. Amino acid sequence: CASSQQGTGNTIYF. The gene calls are TRBV6-5 and TRBJ1-3; D may be TRBD1 (6 bases). Trimming took 5 bases from V and 2 from J, leaving 10 bases between them. Germline values: CDR1 MNHEY, CDR2 SVGAGI. This CDR3 contains 14 residues.

The chain employs TRBV7-6 and TRBJ1-1; possibly TRBD1 for D (6 bases). Germline lookup yields CDR1 SGHVS and CDR2 FNYEAQ. V was trimmed by 5 bases and J by 7 bases, leaving 20 bases between them. The CDR3 is 15 amino acids. CDR3 nucleotides: TGTGCCAGCAGCCCGCAATCGGGACAATTGGGTGAAGCTTTCTTT. This translates into CASSPQSGQLGEAFF.

The rearrangement joins TRBV5-1 to TRBJ2-1; 10 positions match TRBD1. J gave up 6 bases and V 7 bases, and 4 bases lay outside the gene matches. The CDR3 runs to 13 residues. Germline V gene data show CDR1 as SGHRS and CDR2 as YFSETQ. As DNA, the CDR3 is TGCGCCAGCGACCGGGACAGGGGCAATGAGCAGTTCTTC. Translation: CASDRDRGNEQFF.

CDR3 coding DNA: TGTGCCAGCAGTTTCGGGCAGGGTAGAATTTCGGACGAGCAGTACTTC. Translated, it gives CASSFGQGRISDEQYF. The rearrangement links TRBV6-6 to TRBJ2-7, with D maybe TRBD1 (5 bases). CDR3 length equals 16 residues. The germline V gene has CDR1 MNHNY and CDR2 SVGAGI (reference sequence). Trimming shortened V by 4 bases and J by 5 bases, and 21 bases separated the two germline ends.

This CDR3 is CASSYGAGGNYGYTF. The CDR3 DNA sequence: TGTGCCAGCAGTTACGGCGCAGGAGGTAACTATGGCTACACCTTC. This rearrangement joins TRBV6-5 to TRBJ1-2; the D is unclear. V was trimmed by 2 bases and J by 1 base, leaving 11 bases between them. Germline V CDR1 and CDR2: MNHEY, SVGAGI. CDR3 length: 15 amino acids.

The genes are TRBV3-1 (or the pseudogene TRBV3-2) and TRBJ2-4, with 14 bases that match TRBD2. Germline V lookup: CDR1 LGHDT, CDR2 YNNKEL (reference sequence). Unmatched junction bases numbered 8, after V lost 2 bases and J lost 8 bases. The CDR3 extends over 17 amino acids. For the CDR3, the DNA is TGTGCCAGCAGCCAATTAGGACTAGCGGGGGGTTCCGACATTCAGTACTTC. Translating it yields CASSQLGLAGGSDIQYF.

The genes are TRBV18 and TRBJ2-7, with TRBD1 matching 9 bases. Trimming removed 5 bases from V and 4 bases from J; junction bases left unmatched: 12. CDR3 length equals 16 residues. The germline V gene encodes CDR1 KGHSH and CDR2 LQKENI. The CDR3: CASSSISGTGYYEQYF. The CDR3 DNA reads TGTGCCAGCTCATCAATATCCGGGACAGGGTATTACGAGCAGTACTTC. Full variable domain (outside the CDR3, taken from reference TRBV18 and TRBJ2-7): NAGVMQNPRHLVRRRGQEARLRCSPMKGHSHVYWYRQLPEEGLKFMVYLQKENIIDESGMPKERFSAEFPKEGPSILRIQQVVRGDSAAYFCASSSISGTGYYEQYFGPGTRLTVT.

This CDR3 is CASSIQGGTEAFF. The DNA for the CDR3 is TGTGCCAGCAGCATCCAGGGGGGAACTGAAGCTTTCTTT. The chain uses TRBV12-3 or TRBV12-4 and TRBJ1-1; 7 bases are a match to TRBD1. The ends lost 6 bases at V and 5 bases at J; junction bases unmatched: 6. This CDR3 contains 13 residues.

J is TRBJ1-4 and V is TRBV7-9; 8 nucleotides agree with TRBD1. This CDR3 has 14 residues. The ends lost 1 base at V and 6 bases at J; junction bases unmatched: 1. The germline V gene has CDR1 SEHNR and CDR2 FQNEAQ (reference sequence). CDR3 nucleotides: TGTGCCAGCAGCTTAGGGACAGGGTATGAAAAACTGTTTTTT. Protein sequence: CASSLGTGYEKLFF.

The genes are TRBV3-1 (or the pseudogene TRBV3-2) and TRBJ1-3; D is unclear. The CDR3 consists of 16 residues. Deletions cut 1 base from V and 4 bases from J, with 14 bases between. Germline assignment: CDR1 LGHDT and CDR2 YNNKEL (reference sequence). Here the CDR3 reads CASSQVGHFSGNTIYF. CDR3 DNA: TGTGCCAGCAGCCAAGTGGGCCACTTTTCGGGAAACACCATATATTTT.

The rearrangement uses TRBV2 and TRBJ2-3; 7 bases agree with TRBD2. CDR1 is SNHLY and CDR2 is FYNNEI in the germline V gene. V lost 6 bases, J lost 0 bases, and 6 bases stayed unmatched. The CDR3 runs to 15 residues. CDR3 region: CASRVRRGSTDTQYF. The DNA of the CDR3 is TGTGCCAGCAGGGTCCGGCGGGGGAGCACAGATACGCAGTATTTT.

This chain links TRBV23-1 with TRBJ2-1; D not resolved. TRBV23-1 has ORF status, its function being uncertain. The CDR3 contains 12 residues. V lost 2 bases to trimming and J lost 7 bases, with 6 bases between them. The CDR3: CASSQVCNEQFF. The CDR3 DNA is TGCGCCAGCAGTCAAGTATGTAATGAGCAGTTCTTC.

CDR3 DNA sequence: TGTGCCACCCGGGAGGGCTACGAGCAGTACTTC. It is translated as CATREGYEQYF. V usage is TRBV28 and J usage is TRBJ2-7; 8 bases line up with TRBD2. Germline loops: CDR1 MDHEN, CDR2 SYDVKM. Trimming removed 10 bases from V and 3 bases from J; junction bases left unmatched: 2. This CDR3 contains 11 residues.

The DNA of the CDR3 is TGTGCCAGTAGTTCCTGGGGACAGGGGGCCAGGGAAAAACTGTTTTTT. It encodes CASSSWGQGAREKLFF. The chain uses TRBV19 and TRBJ1-4; 12 bases match TRBD1. Trimming cost V 5 bases and J 8 bases; bases outside gene matches: 9. The CDR3 length is 16 residues. The germline CDR1 and CDR2 sequences are LNHDA and SQIVND (reference sequence).

The J gene is TRBJ2-7, the V gene TRBV10-1, with 9 bases aligning to TRBD1. V gave up 5 bases and J gave up 2 bases; unmatched junction bases: 4. This CDR3 has 14 residues. Germline V gene lookup returns CDR1 WNHNN and CDR2 SYGVQD (reference sequence). For the CDR3, the DNA is TGCGCCAGCAGTCGGGGACAGGGCCCCTACGAGCAGTACTTC. Translating gives CASSRGQGPYEQYF.